A single sample is the source of the 11 T cell receptor beta chains below, sequenced in a study of glioma-infiltrating T cells after dendritic cell vaccination. The protocol was immunoSEQ multiplex PCR, while the TCRdb copy is restricted to in-frame clones and leaves out a portion. Among roughly 60,000 clones listed, around 86% were seen once. This sample's time point: after dendritic cell vaccination, including at tumor progression/relapse. The specimen comprised blood, sampled after dendritic cell vaccination. These receptors were taken from a human donor with glioblastoma.

The chain employs TRBV29-1 and TRBJ2-5; tentatively, D is TRBD2 (6 bases). This CDR3 has 13 amino acids. Germline CDR1 is SQVTM and CDR2 is ANQGSEA. V shed 6 bases and J shed 4 bases, with 15 bases lying between them. CDR3 nucleotide sequence: TGCAGCGTGCTTACCGGGAGATCAGAGACCCAGTACTTC. It encodes CSVLTGRSETQYF.

DNA for the CDR3: TGTGCCAGCAAGATACCGGGACAGGGGGCGGGGAGCTATGGCTACACCTTC. Protein product: CASKIPGQGAGSYGYTF. The rearrangement uses TRBV25-1 and TRBJ1-2, with 12 bases identical to TRBD1. The J segment lost 4 bases and the V segment lost 7 bases, leaving 13 bases of the junction unmatched. Germline CDR1 reads MGHDK; CDR2 reads SYGVNS. There are 17 residues in the CDR3.

A single count supports this clone. This chain connects TRBV14 to TRBJ2-7; 9 bases are a match to TRBD1. The CDR3 length is 16 residues. Germline CDR1 reads SGHDN; CDR2 reads FVKESK. With 1 base clipped from V and 6 bases from J, the junction kept 10 bases outside the gene matches. The CDR3 region is CASSQVARTGAGEQYF. The CDR3 nucleotides read TGTGCCAGCAGCCAAGTAGCGAGGACAGGGGCTGGCGAGCAGTACTTC.

This rearrangement joins TRBV2 to TRBJ2-3; TRBD2 is a possible D gene (6 bases). This CDR3 region has 15 residues. The germline CDR1 and CDR2 sequences are SNHLY and FYNNEI. V was pared by 11 bases and J by 4 bases, with 22 bases between. The CDR3: CAGTFLWGEADTQYF. Written as DNA, the CDR3 is TGTGCCGGAACATTCTTGTGGGGGGAAGCAGATACGCAGTATTTT.

This sequence joins TRBV27 and TRBJ2-1; TRBD2 matches at 9 bases. With 5 bases clipped from V and 8 bases from J, the junction kept 4 bases outside the gene matches. The CDR3 sequence is 13 residues long. The germline V gene has CDR1 MNHEY and CDR2 SMNVEV (reference sequence). CDR3 DNA: TGTGCCAGCAGTATCTCTAGCGGGGATGAGCAGTTCTTC. This gives the protein CASSISSGDEQFF.

The gene calls are TRBV14 and TRBJ2-5; D remains unclear. Germline CDR1 is SGHDN and CDR2 is FVKESK. Trimming took off 0 bases at V and 5 bases at J, with 10 bases between the two ends. The CDR3 runs 14 residues. The CDR3 DNA reads TGTGCCAGCAGCCAAGATCGGCTAGTGGAGACCCAGTACTTC. It specifies CASSQDRLVETQYF.

CDR3 DNA sequence: TGTGCCAGTAGTTCGGGACTAGCGGGAGGGCAAGAGCAGTACTTC. This gives the protein CASSSGLAGGQEQYF. This chain joins TRBV19 and TRBJ2-7; 16 bases fit TRBD2. CDR3 length: 15 residues. The ends lost 5 bases at V and 7 bases at J; junction bases unmatched: 5. Germline values: CDR1 LNHDA, CDR2 SQIVND (reference sequence).

The chain has TRBV29-1 and TRBJ1-4; D might be TRBD1 (5 bases). CDR3 length: 15 residues. Trimming shortened V by 4 bases and J by 10 bases, and 22 bases separated the two germline ends. CDR1 and CDR2 from the germline V gene are SQVTM and ANQGSEA. The CDR3 DNA is TGCAGCGTTGTTGGTGGGAGGGCGCCGGGACTAAAACTGTTTTTT. It translates to CSVVGGRAPGLKLFF. Full variable domain (rest looked up from reference TRBV29-1 and TRBJ1-4): SAVISQKPSRDICQRGTSLTIQCQVDSQVTMMFWYRQQPGQSLTLIATANQGSEATYESGFVIDKFPISRPNLTFSTLTVSNMSPEDSSIYLCSVVGGRAPGLKLFFGSGTQLSVL.

The genes are TRBV5-4 and TRBJ2-3, with 13 bases matching TRBD2. V shed 4 bases and J 2 bases; nucleotides not matched to a gene: 4. CDR3 length equals 16 residues. Germline V gene data show CDR1 as SGHNT and CDR2 as YYREEE (reference sequence). This CDR3 reads CASSPGLAGYTDTQYF. CDR3 nucleotides: TGTGCCAGCAGCCCGGGACTAGCGGGATACACAGATACGCAGTATTTT.

This clone was found once. The V gene is TRBV6-5, the J gene TRBJ1-5; 7 bases line up with TRBD1. From germline, CDR1 is MNHEY and CDR2 SVGAGI. The CDR3 runs to 14 residues. Losses at the gene ends were 6 bases for V and 2 bases for J; bases not matched to a gene: 4. The CDR3 spells CASRVGQGNQPQHF. Here the CDR3 DNA reads TGTGCCAGCAGGGTTGGACAGGGCAATCAGCCCCAGCATTTT.

CDR3 protein: CASSTLGAGGTYEQYF. The CDR3 nucleotides read TGCGCCAGCAGCACCTTAGGGGCGGGAGGAACCTACGAGCAGTACTTC. The chain uses TRBV5-1 and TRBJ2-7, with 8 positions matching TRBD2. Germline-derived CDR1 and CDR2 are SGHRS and YFSETQ. The CDR3 spans 16 residues. V was pared by 4 bases and J by 2 bases, with 11 bases of the junction left unmatched. Filled out from reference TRBV5-1 and TRBJ2-7, the complete variable domain reads KAGVTQTPRYLIKTRGQQVTLSCSPISGHRSVSWYQQTPGQGLQFLFEYFSETQRNKGNFPGRFSGRQFSNSRSEMNVSTLELGDSALYLCASSTLGAGGTYEQYFGPGTRLTVT.